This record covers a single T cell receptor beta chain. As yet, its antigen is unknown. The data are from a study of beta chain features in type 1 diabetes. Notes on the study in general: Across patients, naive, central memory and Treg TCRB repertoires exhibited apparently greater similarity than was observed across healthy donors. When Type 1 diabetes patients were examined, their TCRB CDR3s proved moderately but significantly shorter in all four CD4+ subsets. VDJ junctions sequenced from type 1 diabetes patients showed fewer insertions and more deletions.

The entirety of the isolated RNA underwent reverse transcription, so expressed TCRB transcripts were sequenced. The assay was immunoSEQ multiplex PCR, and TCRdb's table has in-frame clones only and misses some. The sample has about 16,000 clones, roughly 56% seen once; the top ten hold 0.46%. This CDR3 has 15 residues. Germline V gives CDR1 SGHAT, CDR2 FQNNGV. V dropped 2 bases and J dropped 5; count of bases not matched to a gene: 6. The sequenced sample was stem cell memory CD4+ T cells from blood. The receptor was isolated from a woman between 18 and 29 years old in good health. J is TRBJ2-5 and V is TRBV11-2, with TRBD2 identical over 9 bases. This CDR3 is CASSLRLAGRETQYF. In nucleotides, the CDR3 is TGTGCCAGCAGCTTAAGGCTAGCGGGGCGGGAGACCCAGTACTTC. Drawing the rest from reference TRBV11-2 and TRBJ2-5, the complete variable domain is EAGVAQSPRYKIIEKRQSVAFWCNPISGHATLYWYQQILGQGPKLLIQFQNNGVVDDSQLPKDRFSAERLKGVDSTLKIQPAKLEDSAVYLCASSLRLAGRETQYFGPGTRLLVL.